This TCR beta chain was retrieved from a study of cytomegalovirus exposure and HLA in healthy donors. Turning to the study itself: Of the donors genotyped, approximately 400 in all, about 76% fell in the Caucasian-associated ancestry cluster.

The study's findings and limits: A later analysis associated some 18,000 TCR beta sequences with HLA alleles at a 0.05 false discovery rate. The dataset shows that most TCR sequences were rare, while some public TCRs occurred in many donors. Other equally common chains were less clonally expanded than HLA-associated TCR beta chains, a later analysis showed.

Regarding this clone: Its antigen is still unknown.

PCR amplification relied on 60 Vbeta primers (plus 13 Jbeta primers). Method: immunoSEQ multiplex PCR; TCRdb's copy keeps in-frame clones and lacks some. The profile shows roughly 150,000 clones, approximately 71% of them singletons. The sample taken for sequencing was PBMCs. The clonotype comes from a man aged 30 to 45 in good health and CMV-seronegative.

Here the CDR3 reads CASSPVSGTTSGRNTGELFF. The CDR3 bases are TGTGCCAGCAGTCCTGTGTCCGGGACGACTAGCGGGAGGAACACCGGGGAGCTGTTTTTT. V gene TRBV2 combines with J gene TRBJ2-2, with TRBD2 matching over 12 bases. Trimming cost V 5 bases and J 1 base; bases outside gene matches: 14. Germline loops: CDR1 SNHLY, CDR2 FYNNEI. CDR3 size: 20 residues.